Below are 5 T cell receptor beta chains sequenced from a single sample in a study of blood T cell repertoires in COVID-19. TCRdb's copy holds only in-frame clones and misses some; the assay was immunoSEQ multiplex PCR. The sample has 280,000 or so clones, roughly 89% seen once. The specimen sequenced was PBMCs or T cells enriched from blood (not recorded which). Source of these receptors: a woman aged 45-59 years who had been exposed to COVID-19.

This rearrangement joins TRBV5-4 to TRBJ1-4; D unclear. The germline CDR1 and CDR2 sequences are SGHNT and YYREEE (reference sequence). V lost 0 bases and J lost 2, with 11 bases in between. This CDR3 region has 16 residues. CDR3 in amino acids: CASSLAYGVTNEKLFF. The CDR3 DNA reads as TGTGCCAGCAGCTTGGCCTACGGGGTGACTAATGAAAAACTGTTTTTT.

DNA for the CDR3: TGTGCCAGCAGCTTACGTCTGCGGGACTCACTCATCGGAGCTTTCTTT. Protein sequence: CASSLRLRDSLIGAFF. The rearrangement uses TRBV7-8 and TRBJ1-1, with D possibly matching TRBD1 (5 bases). This CDR3 has 16 amino acids. V dropped 2 bases and J dropped 10 bases, with 23 bases sitting between them. Germline assignment: CDR1 SGHVS and CDR2 FQNEAQ.

The rearrangement links TRBV18 to TRBJ1-6; maybe TRBD1 (6 bases). Per the germline V gene, CDR1 is KGHSH and CDR2 is LQKENI. Deletions cut 5 bases from V and 6 bases from J, with 8 bases between. CDR3 length: 13 residues. CDR3 protein: CASSGQLNSPLHF. Written as DNA, the CDR3 is TGTGCCAGCTCAGGACAGCTTAATTCACCCCTCCACTTT.

The rearrangement uses TRBV28 and TRBJ1-2, with D uncertain. The CDR3 is 10 residues long. Germline values: CDR1 MDHEN, CDR2 SYDVKM. The germline V and J ends were trimmed by 8 bases and 5 bases, with 6 bases remaining between them. In nucleotides, the CDR3 is TGTGCCAGCGGGGAGTATGGCTACACCTTC. Protein sequence: CASGEYGYTF.

This clone was seen more than once but under ten times. V usage is TRBV28 and J usage is TRBJ2-7, with D possibly being TRBD2 (5 bases). The V gene's germline CDR1 is MDHEN and CDR2 SYDVKM. The CDR3 spans 16 residues. Trimming left V 3 bases short and J 4 bases short, with 19 bases between. CDR3 in amino acids: CASSFWPGKGSYEQYF. CDR3 sequence (DNA): TGTGCCAGCAGTTTTTGGCCGGGGAAGGGTTCTTACGAGCAGTACTTC.